Presented here are 25 T cell receptor beta chains from one specimen sequenced in a study of early T cells in non-severe SARS-CoV-2 infection. TCRdb called the 5' RACE reads again in MiXCR, with one record for every CDR3 protein. This sample has over 45,000 distinct CDR3 sequences, with around 8% found just once. Sequencing was performed on whole blood, taken at baseline. The receptors were gathered from an adult who was a healthcare worker with PCR-confirmed SARS-CoV-2 infection or an uninfected control (not recorded which).

The sample holds many counts of this clonotype. This sequence joins TRBV18 and TRBJ2-6; 12 nucleotides align to TRBD2. The V segment lost 2 bases and the J segment 0 bases; nucleotides outside the gene matches: 2. Germline V gene data show CDR1 as KGHSH and CDR2 as LQKENI. The CDR3 loop spans 18 amino acids. The CDR3 DNA reads as TGTGCCAGCTCACCAACACTAGCGGGAGGCTCTGGGGCCAACGTCCTGACTTTC. Its protein is CASSPTLAGGSGANVLTF.

Ten or more counts support this clonotype. The chain combines TRBV7-9 with TRBJ2-3; D gene unclear. The V end was cut by 3 bases, the J end by 2 bases, with 3 bases between. Germline V gene lookup returns CDR1 SEHNR and CDR2 FQNEAQ (reference sequence). This CDR3 has 12 amino acids. The CDR3 region has the DNA TGTGCCAGCAGCTTGATCACAGATACGCAGTATTTT. Translation gives CASSLITDTQYF. The full variable domain, in which reference TRBV7-9 and TRBJ2-3 provide the parts outside the CDR3, is DTGVSQNPRHKITKRGQNVTFRCDPISEHNRLYWYRQTLGQGPEFLTYFQNEAQLEKSRLLSDRFSAERPKGSFSTLEIQRTEQGDSAMYLCASSLITDTQYFGPGTRLTVL.

This clonotype was counted between two and nine times. This rearrangement joins TRBV12-3 or TRBV12-4 to TRBJ2-7; D remains ambiguous. V was cut by 6 bases and J by 3 bases, with 12 bases left in between. This CDR3 region has 13 residues. The CDR3 spells CASSLQRDYEQYF. The CDR3 nucleotides read TGTGCCAGCAGCCTCCAAAGAGACTACGAGCAGTACTTC.

The chain is built from TRBV6-5 and TRBJ2-3; 10 bases are shared with TRBD2. The J segment lost 5 bases and the V segment lost 2 bases, leaving 10 bases of the junction unmatched. The CDR3 is 17 amino acids. Looked up from germline, CDR1 is MNHEY and CDR2 is SVGAGI. CDR3 loop: CASSYGASGRVGDTQYF. The CDR3 nucleotides read TGTGCCAGCAGTTACGGGGCTAGCGGGAGAGTAGGAGATACGCAGTATTTT.

The genes are TRBV28 and TRBJ2-5; weak D call: TRBD2 (6 bases). CDR3 length: 12 residues. The V end was cut by 10 bases, the J end by 5 bases, with 14 bases between. Germline loops: CDR1 MDHEN, CDR2 SYDVKM. CDR3 protein: CATSRAGETQYF. The CDR3 DNA reads TGTGCCACCTCCAGGGCGGGGGAGACCCAGTACTTC. The whole variable domain, filled in from reference TRBV28 and TRBJ2-5, reads DVKVTQSSRYLVKRTGEKVFLECVQDMDHENMFWYRQDPGLGLRLIYFSYDVKMKEKGDIPEGYSVSREKKERFSLILESASTNQTSMYLCATSRAGETQYFGPGTRLLVL.

This clonotype occurred many times. The V call is TRBV5-1, the J call TRBJ2-1; D gene uncertain. The CDR3 length is 13 residues. From germline, CDR1 is SGHRS and CDR2 YFSETQ. The V end lost 0 bases, the J end lost 9 bases, and 10 bases lay between the germline ends. Here the CDR3 DNA reads TGCGCCAGCAGCTTGGATGGGATTGGTGAGCAGTTCTTC. Translation gives CASSLDGIGEQFF.

The rearrangement joins TRBV6-4 to TRBJ2-1; 10 bases fit TRBD2. The V gene end was trimmed by 0 bases and the J gene end by 7 bases; junction bases not matched to a gene: 6. Germline values: CDR1 MRHNA, CDR2 SNTAGT. CDR3 length equals 16 residues. CDR3 residues: CASSDSAGGQMNEQFF. CDR3 sequence (DNA): TGTGCCAGCAGTGACTCAGCGGGAGGGCAAATGAATGAGCAGTTCTTC.

There are a few counts of this clonotype. The chain couples TRBV11-1 to TRBJ2-7, with D uncertain. Germline CDR1 is SGHAT and CDR2 is FQDESV (reference sequence). The CDR3 is 14 amino acids. V was shortened by 0 bases and J by 7 bases, with 13 bases between the two germline ends. CDR3: CASSLAGNRREQYF. The DNA of the CDR3 is TGTGCCAGCAGCTTAGCAGGAAATCGCAGAGAGCAGTACTTC.

The CDR3 is CASSLSKLREQYF. CDR3 nucleotides: TGTGCCAGCAGTTTATCGAAACTTCGCGAGCAGTACTTC. The V call is TRBV27, the J call TRBJ2-7; D not resolved. The CDR3 is made up of 13 amino acids. CDR1 and CDR2 from the germline V gene are MNHEY and SMNVEV (reference sequence). Between the trimmed V and J ends, which lost 0 bases and 6 bases, there was a span of 9 bases.

This clonotype occurred many times. The V call is TRBV7-9, the J call TRBJ1-2; D unresolved. Germline CDR1 and CDR2: SEHNR and FQNEAQ (reference sequence). V lost 3 bases and J lost 3, with 5 bases in between. The CDR3 has 12 amino acids. The CDR3 DNA reads as TGTGCCAGCAGCTTGATTGACTATGGCTACACCTTC. Encoded protein: CASSLIDYGYTF.

This clonotype was detected a few times. The chain joins TRBV19 to TRBJ2-7; 7 bases are a match to TRBD2. Germline CDR1 and CDR2: LNHDA and SQIVND (reference sequence). The CDR3 extends over 13 amino acids. Trimming cost V 1 base and J 6 bases; bases outside gene matches: 3. This chain's CDR3 is CASSIGEGGEQYF. CDR3 DNA: TGTGCCAGTAGTATAGGGGAGGGTGGCGAGCAGTACTTC.

At least ten counts were recorded for this clonotype. The chain recombines TRBV28 with TRBJ2-3, with D hard to call. There are 15 residues in the CDR3. Deletions cut 7 bases from V and 3 bases from J, with 17 bases between. CDR1 is MDHEN and CDR2 is SYDVKM in the germline V gene. The CDR3 DNA is TGTGCCAGCAAGGCCCAGGAGACTGGGACAGATACGCAGTATTTT. Its translation: CASKAQETGTDTQYF.

This clonotype came up many times. The chain uses TRBV12-3 or TRBV12-4 and TRBJ2-5; D is unresolved. CDR3 length: 13 amino acids. V was trimmed by 3 bases and J by 5 bases, leaving 10 bases between them. The CDR3: CASSFRATETQYF. The CDR3 DNA is TGTGCCAGCAGTTTCCGGGCTACCGAGACCCAGTACTTC.

The V gene is TRBV6-1, the J gene TRBJ2-7, with 9 positions matching TRBD1. Germline CDR1 and CDR2: MNHNS and SASEGT. This CDR3 comprises 13 residues. With V trimmed by 11 bases and J by 5 bases, 10 bases remained unmatched. In DNA form, the CDR3 reads TGTGCCGGCACCCGGACAGGGGAAAACGAGCAGTACTTC. This codes for CAGTRTGENEQYF.

This clonotype was counted at least ten times. This chain links TRBV5-5 with TRBJ2-1; D is ambiguous. Germline V gives CDR1 SGHKS, CDR2 YYEKEE (reference sequence). V was shortened by 1 base and J by 9 bases, with 11 bases between the two germline ends. The CDR3 has 13 amino acids. CDR3 sequence: CASSLYPSAEQFF. CDR3 sequence (DNA): TGTGCCAGCAGCTTGTACCCCAGCGCTGAGCAGTTCTTC.

The chain recombines TRBV28 with TRBJ2-1, with D uncertain. Germline V lookup: CDR1 MDHEN, CDR2 SYDVKM. The CDR3 loop spans 13 amino acids. The V and J ends lost 9 bases and 7 bases respectively, with 16 bases between them. The CDR3 sequence is CASSEISVNEQFF. The CDR3 DNA reads TGTGCCAGTTCGGAAATAAGTGTAAATGAGCAGTTCTTC.

This chain connects TRBV7-9 to TRBJ2-5; tentatively, D is TRBD1 (5 bases). The CDR3 spans 14 residues. V dropped 4 bases and J dropped 0 bases, with 9 bases sitting between them. Germline assignment: CDR1 SEHNR and CDR2 FQNEAQ (reference sequence). The DNA of the CDR3 is TGTGCCAGCAGCTCTACAGGCTACCAAGAGACCCAGTACTTC. This gives the protein CASSSTGYQETQYF. Based on the CDR3 plus reference TRBV7-9 and TRBJ2-5, the full variable domain is DTGVSQNPRHKITKRGQNVTFRCDPISEHNRLYWYRQTLGQGPEFLTYFQNEAQLEKSRLLSDRFSAERPKGSFSTLEIQRTEQGDSAMYLCASSSTGYQETQYFGPGTRLLVL.

V is TRBV11-3 and J is TRBJ2-3, with 9 bases matching TRBD2. With V trimmed by 5 bases and J by 6 bases, 9 bases remained unmatched. The CDR3 totals 15 residues. Germline CDR1 and CDR2: SGHNT and YENEEA. CDR3 DNA: TGTGCCAGCAGCCCCCGCGGGAGGGACCACGATACGCAGTATTTT. This codes for CASSPRGRDHDTQYF.

This clonotype was seen a handful of times. The rearrangement links TRBV28 to TRBJ2-3; no firm D call. Germline CDR1 MDHEN, CDR2 SYDVKM. The CDR3 is 13 residues long. Trimming took off 3 bases at V and 1 base at J, with 5 bases between the two ends. The CDR3 sequence is CASSFRGTDTQYF. The CDR3 DNA reads as TGTGCCAGCAGTTTTCGGGGCACAGATACGCAGTATTTT. The whole variable domain, remainder taken from reference TRBV28 and TRBJ2-3, is DVKVTQSSRYLVKRTGEKVFLECVQDMDHENMFWYRQDPGLGLRLIYFSYDVKMKEKGDIPEGYSVSREKKERFSLILESASTNQTSMYLCASSFRGTDTQYFGPGTRLTVL.

The chain employs TRBV3-1 and TRBJ1-5; D is undetermined. The V gene lost 4 bases and the J gene lost 0 bases, with 10 bases spanning the gap. Germline V gene sequence: CDR1 LGHDT, CDR2 YNNKEL (reference sequence). This CDR3 has 15 residues. The CDR3 DNA reads TGTGCCAGCAGCCCGCGGGTGGATAGCAATCAGCCCCAGCATTTT. This encodes CASSPRVDSNQPQHF.

In this sample, this clonotype turned up a few times. CDR3 sequence: CASSLRQGGETQYF. The CDR3 DNA reads as TGTGCCAGCAGTTTACGACAGGGAGGAGAGACCCAGTACTTC. This sequence joins TRBV28 and TRBJ2-5; weak D call: TRBD1 (7 bases). The CDR3 length is 14 residues. Germline values: CDR1 MDHEN, CDR2 SYDVKM. V lost 2 bases to trimming and J lost 4 bases, with 11 bases between them.

This clonotype was seen more than once but under ten times. The chain is built from TRBV7-9 and TRBJ2-7; 10 bases line up with TRBD2. Trimming cost V 2 bases and J 5 bases; bases outside gene matches: 6. CDR1 and CDR2 from the germline V gene are SEHNR and FQNEAQ (reference sequence). This CDR3 has 15 amino acids. The CDR3 here is CASSLPLAGVNEQYF. Here the CDR3 DNA reads TGTGCCAGCAGCTTACCCCTAGCGGGGGTGAACGAGCAGTACTTC. The entire variable domain, with the rest obtained from reference TRBV7-9 and TRBJ2-7, is as follows: DTGVSQNPRHKITKRGQNVTFRCDPISEHNRLYWYRQTLGQGPEFLTYFQNEAQLEKSRLLSDRFSAERPKGSFSTLEIQRTEQGDSAMYLCASSLPLAGVNEQYFGPGTRLTVT.

This clonotype was counted at least ten times. The V gene is TRBV5-6, the J gene TRBJ2-1; 11 bases match TRBD2. The V segment lost 4 bases and the J segment 2 bases; nucleotides outside the gene matches: 5. CDR1 and CDR2 from the germline V gene are SGHDT and YYEEEE. The CDR3 loop spans 16 amino acids. The CDR3 DNA sequence: TGTGCCAGCAGCCCGGTAGCGGGAGGGACCTACAATGAGCAGTTCTTC. This encodes CASSPVAGGTYNEQFF.

Ten or more counts support this clonotype. The chain joins TRBV7-9 to TRBJ1-4; no definite D call. CDR1 and CDR2 from the germline V gene are SEHNR and FQNEAQ (reference sequence). The length of the CDR3 is 15 residues. Deletions cut 1 base from V and 5 bases from J, with 11 bases between. CDR3 amino acids: CASSLGARFNEKLFF. In nucleotides, the CDR3 is TGTGCCAGCAGCTTAGGGGCAAGGTTCAATGAAAAACTGTTTTTT.

This clonotype was recorded a few times. This chain connects TRBV6-5 to TRBJ2-1, with 10 positions matching TRBD2. With V trimmed by 1 base and J by 7 bases, 4 bases remained unmatched. CDR1 is MNHEY and CDR2 is SVGAGI in the germline V gene. CDR3 length equals 15 residues. CDR3 in DNA: TGTGCCAGCAGTTACTTAGCGGGAGGTCATAATGAGCAGTTCTTC. Translating it yields CASSYLAGGHNEQFF.